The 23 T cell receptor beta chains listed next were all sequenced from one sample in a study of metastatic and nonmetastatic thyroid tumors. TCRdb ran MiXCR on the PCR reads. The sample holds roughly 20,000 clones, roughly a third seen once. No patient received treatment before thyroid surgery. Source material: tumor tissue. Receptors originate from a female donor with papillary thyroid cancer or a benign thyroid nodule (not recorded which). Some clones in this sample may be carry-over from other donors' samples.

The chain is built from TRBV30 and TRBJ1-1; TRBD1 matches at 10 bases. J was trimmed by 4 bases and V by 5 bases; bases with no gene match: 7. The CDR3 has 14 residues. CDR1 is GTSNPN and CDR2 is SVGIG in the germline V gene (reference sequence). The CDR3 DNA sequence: TGTGCCTGGGACAGGGACAGGGGCGTCACTGAAGCTTTCTTT. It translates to CAWDRDRGVTEAFF.

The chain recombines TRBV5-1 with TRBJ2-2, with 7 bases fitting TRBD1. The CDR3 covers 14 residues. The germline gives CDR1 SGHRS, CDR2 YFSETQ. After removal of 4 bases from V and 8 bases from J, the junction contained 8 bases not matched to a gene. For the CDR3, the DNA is TGCGCCAGCAGCCCGGACAGGATCGTGGGGGAGCTGTTTTTT. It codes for CASSPDRIVGELFF.

The CDR3 region has the DNA TGTGCCAGCAGCTTAGCCGGGGGAGGGTTAACTGAAGCTTTCTTT. Translating it yields CASSLAGGGLTEAFF. The chain couples TRBV7-2 to TRBJ1-1; tentatively, D is TRBD1 (5 bases). The CDR3 has 15 amino acids. The V end lost 0 bases, the J end lost 5 bases, and 13 bases lay between the germline ends. Germline CDR1 is SGHTA and CDR2 is FQGNSA.

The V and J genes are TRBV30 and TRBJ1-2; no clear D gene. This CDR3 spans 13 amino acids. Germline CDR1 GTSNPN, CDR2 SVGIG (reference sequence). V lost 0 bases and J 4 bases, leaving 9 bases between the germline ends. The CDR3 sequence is CAWSVDGIYGYTF. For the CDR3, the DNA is TGTGCCTGGAGTGTAGACGGGATCTATGGCTACACCTTC.

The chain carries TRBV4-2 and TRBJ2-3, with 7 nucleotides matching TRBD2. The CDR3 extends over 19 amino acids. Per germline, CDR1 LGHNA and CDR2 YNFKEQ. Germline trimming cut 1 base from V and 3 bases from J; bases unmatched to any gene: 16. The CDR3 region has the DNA TGTGCCAGCAGCCAAGGTCTCATTCGGGGGAGGGCCGGTACAGATACGCAGTATTTT. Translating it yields CASSQGLIRGRAGTDTQYF.

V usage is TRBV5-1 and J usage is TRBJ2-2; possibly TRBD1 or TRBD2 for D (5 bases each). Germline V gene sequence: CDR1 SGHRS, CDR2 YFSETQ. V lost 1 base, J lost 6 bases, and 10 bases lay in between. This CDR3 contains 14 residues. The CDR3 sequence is CASSLYQGAGELFF. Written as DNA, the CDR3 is TGCGCCAGCAGCTTGTACCAGGGAGCCGGGGAGCTGTTTTTT.

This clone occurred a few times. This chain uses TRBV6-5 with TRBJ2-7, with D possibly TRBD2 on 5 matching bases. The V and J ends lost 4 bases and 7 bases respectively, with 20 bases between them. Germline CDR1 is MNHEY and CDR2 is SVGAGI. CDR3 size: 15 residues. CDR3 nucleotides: TGTGCCAGCAGTTCGGACGGCGGTCTGGGGAGAGAGCAGTACTTC. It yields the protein CASSSDGGLGREQYF.

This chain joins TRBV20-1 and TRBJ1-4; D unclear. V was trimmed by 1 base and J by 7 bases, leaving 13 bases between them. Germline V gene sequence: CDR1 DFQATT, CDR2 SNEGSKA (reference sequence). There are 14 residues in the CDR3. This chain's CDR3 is CSARGVGLGEKLFF. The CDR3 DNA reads TGCAGTGCTAGAGGAGTAGGTTTAGGTGAAAAACTGTTTTTT.

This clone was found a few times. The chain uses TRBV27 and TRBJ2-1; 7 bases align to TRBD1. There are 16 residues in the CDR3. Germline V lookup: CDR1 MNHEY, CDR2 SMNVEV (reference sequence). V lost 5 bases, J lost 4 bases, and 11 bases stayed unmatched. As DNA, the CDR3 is TGTGCCAGCAGTAGTGGGACAGACGTTTATTACAATGAGCAGTTCTTC. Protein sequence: CASSSGTDVYYNEQFF.

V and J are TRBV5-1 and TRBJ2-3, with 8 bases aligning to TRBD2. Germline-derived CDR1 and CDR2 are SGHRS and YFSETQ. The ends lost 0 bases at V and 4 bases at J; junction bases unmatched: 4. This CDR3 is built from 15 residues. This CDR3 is CASSLEVAGSDTQYF. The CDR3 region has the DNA TGCGCCAGCAGCTTGGAGGTAGCGGGATCAGATACGCAGTATTTT.

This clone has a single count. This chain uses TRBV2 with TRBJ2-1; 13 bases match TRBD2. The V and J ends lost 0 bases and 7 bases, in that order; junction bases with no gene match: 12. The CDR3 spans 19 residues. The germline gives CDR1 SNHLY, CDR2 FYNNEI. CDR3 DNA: TGTGCCAGCAGTGAAGCGCCGCCATGGACTAGCGGGAGTCGGAATGAGCAGTTCTTC. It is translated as CASSEAPPWTSGSRNEQFF.

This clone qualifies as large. The CDR3 loop reads CASSTTPAYNEQFF. The CDR3 DNA is TGTGCCAGCAGTACCACGCCAGCCTACAATGAGCAGTTCTTC. This chain uses TRBV27 with TRBJ2-1; D remains unclear. Trimming took off 5 bases at V and 2 bases at J, with 10 bases between the two ends. Per germline, CDR1 MNHEY and CDR2 SMNVEV (reference sequence). CDR3 length: 14 residues.

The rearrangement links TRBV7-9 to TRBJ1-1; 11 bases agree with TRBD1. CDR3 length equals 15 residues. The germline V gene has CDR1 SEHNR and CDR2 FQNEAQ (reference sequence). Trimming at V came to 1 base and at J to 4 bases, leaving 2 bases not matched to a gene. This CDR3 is CASSLGGTGGTEAFF. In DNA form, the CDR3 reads TGTGCCAGCAGCTTAGGGGGGACAGGGGGCACTGAAGCTTTCTTT.

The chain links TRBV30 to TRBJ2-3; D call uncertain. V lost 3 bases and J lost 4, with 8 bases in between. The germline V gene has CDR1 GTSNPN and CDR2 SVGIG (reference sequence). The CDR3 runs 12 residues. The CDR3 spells CAWRFSPDTQYF. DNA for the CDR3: TGTGCCTGGAGGTTTAGTCCAGATACGCAGTATTTT.

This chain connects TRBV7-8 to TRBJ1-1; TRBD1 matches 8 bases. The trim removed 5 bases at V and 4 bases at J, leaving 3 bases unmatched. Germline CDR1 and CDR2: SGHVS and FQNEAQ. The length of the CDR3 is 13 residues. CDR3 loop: CASSLTGGTEAFF. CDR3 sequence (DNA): TGTGCCAGCAGCCTCACAGGGGGCACTGAAGCTTTCTTT.

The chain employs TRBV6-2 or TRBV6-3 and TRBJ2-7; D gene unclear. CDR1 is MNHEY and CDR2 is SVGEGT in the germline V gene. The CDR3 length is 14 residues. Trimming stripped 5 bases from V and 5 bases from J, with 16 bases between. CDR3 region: CASSRTRFPHEQYF. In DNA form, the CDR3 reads TGTGCCAGCAGTAGGACCCGTTTCCCCCACGAGCAGTACTTC.

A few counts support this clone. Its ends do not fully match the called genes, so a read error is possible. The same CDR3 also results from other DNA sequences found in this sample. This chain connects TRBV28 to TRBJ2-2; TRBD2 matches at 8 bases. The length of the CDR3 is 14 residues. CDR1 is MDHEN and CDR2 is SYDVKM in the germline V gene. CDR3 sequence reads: CASSRTSAAGELFF. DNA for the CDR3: TGTGCCAGCAGCCGAACGAGTGCAGCGGGGGAGCTGTTCTTT. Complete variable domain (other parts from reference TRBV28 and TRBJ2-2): DVKVTQSSRYLVKRTGEKVFLECVQDMDHENMFWYRQDPGLGLRLIYFSYDVKMKEKGDIPEGYSVSREKKERFSLILESASTNQTSMYLCASSRTSAAGELFFGEGSRLTVL.

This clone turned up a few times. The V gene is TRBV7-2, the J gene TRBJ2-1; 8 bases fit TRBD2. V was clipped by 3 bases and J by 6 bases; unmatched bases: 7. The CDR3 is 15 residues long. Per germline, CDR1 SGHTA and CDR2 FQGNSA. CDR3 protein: CASSFAGGGGNEQFF. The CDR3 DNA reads TGTGCCAGCAGCTTTGCGGGGGGAGGTGGCAATGAGCAGTTCTTC.

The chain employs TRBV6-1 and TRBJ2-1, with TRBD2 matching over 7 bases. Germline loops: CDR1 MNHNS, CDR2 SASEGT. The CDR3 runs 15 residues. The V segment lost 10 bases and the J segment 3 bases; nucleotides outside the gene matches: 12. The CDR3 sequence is CATNFGLADYNEQFF. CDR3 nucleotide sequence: TGTGCCACCAATTTTGGGCTAGCGGACTACAATGAGCAGTTCTTC.

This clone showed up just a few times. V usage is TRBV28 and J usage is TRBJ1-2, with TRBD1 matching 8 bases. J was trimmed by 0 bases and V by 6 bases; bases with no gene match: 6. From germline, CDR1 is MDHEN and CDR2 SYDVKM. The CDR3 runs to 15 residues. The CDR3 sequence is CASRKLGQANYGYTF. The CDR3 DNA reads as TGTGCCAGCAGAAAGTTGGGACAGGCTAACTATGGCTACACCTTC.

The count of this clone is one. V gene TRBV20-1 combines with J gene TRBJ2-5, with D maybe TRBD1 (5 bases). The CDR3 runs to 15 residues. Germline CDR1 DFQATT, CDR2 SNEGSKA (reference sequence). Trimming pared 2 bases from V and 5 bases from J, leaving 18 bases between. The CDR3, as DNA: TGCAGTGCTAGATCAAACAGGTCACCTGGGGAGACCCAGTACTTC. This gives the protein CSARSNRSPGETQYF.

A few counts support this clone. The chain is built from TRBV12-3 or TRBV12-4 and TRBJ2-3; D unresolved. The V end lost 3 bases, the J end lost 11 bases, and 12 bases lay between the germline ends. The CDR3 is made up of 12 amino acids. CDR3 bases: TGTGCCAGCAGTTTTTCGGAGAAAGGGCAGTATTTT. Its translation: CASSFSEKGQYF.

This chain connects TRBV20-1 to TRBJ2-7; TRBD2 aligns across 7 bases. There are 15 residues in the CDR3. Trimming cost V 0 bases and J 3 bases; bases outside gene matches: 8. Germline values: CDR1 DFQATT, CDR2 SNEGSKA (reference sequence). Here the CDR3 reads CSARDLRESSYEQYF. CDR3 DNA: TGCAGTGCTAGAGATCTGCGGGAGTCCAGCTACGAGCAGTACTTC.